This TCR beta chain appears in the sequencing data of a study of CD8 T cells in ankylosing spondylitis (dated 2017 in TCRdb). Turning to the overall study: To find TCR variants linked to disease, the study profiled T cell receptor beta repertoires in ankylosing spondylitis patients and healthy donors. The whole study cohort included 108 healthy donors and 25 ankylosing spondylitis patients. Peripheral blood was sampled, and synovial fluid was additionally collected from ankylosing spondylitis patients. General findings and caveats noted by the study authors: The disease-linked clones were reported to be significantly enriched in matched synovial fluid samples from ankylosing spondylitis patients. A TCR beta motif of several highly homologous amino acid variants appeared characteristic of blood from ankylosing spondylitis patients. In peripheral blood, the disease-linked clones were found at relatively low frequencies and had a CD8+ phenotype. Some TCR beta motif variants had previously been reported in synovial fluid and blood of reactive arthritis patients, which suggested common disease-initiation mechanisms.

The data were produced on an Illumina HiSeq 2500. TCR beta libraries were prepared by quantitative 5'-RACE with molecular barcodes. Processing in the source paper ran as follows. A new computational method, built on a probabilistic model of VDJ rearrangement, was used to identify disease-linked TCR variants. TCRdb trimmed public reads at Q25 via fastp, called clones via MiXCR and kept in-frame beta chains. Under each unique CDR3 protein, matching rows form one entry showing the most common genes and DNA. These V and J calls derive from TCRdb rather than the authors' analysis. This sample holds 250,000 to 300,000 distinct CDR3 sequences; 20% were observed only once. The ten largest make up 7.8% of the sample. As for this clonotype: Which antigen it targets is not known. No per-base quality is available; no much larger clone lies one base away.

The TCR originated in a male donor with ankylosing spondylitis or in good health (not recorded which). Sequencing was carried out using blood, either unsorted or a sorted T cell fraction (not recorded which).

The CDR3 has the sequence CASSPGGGGYNEQFF. The sequenced DNA is TGTGCCAGCAGCCCAGGGGGAGGCGGTTACAATGAGCAGTTCTTC. This sequence uses TRBV11-2 and TRBJ2-1; TRBD1 is perhaps the D gene, given 7 matching bases. The germline V gene gives CDR1 as SGHAT and CDR2 as FQNNGV. From the cysteine through the phenylalanine, the CDR3 covers 15 amino acids. Just the 45-base CDR3 DNA is kept, in frame starting at base 1. The trim is 5 bases for V and 4 bases for J, with a gap of 15 bases between the germline ends.